This T cell receptor (beta chain) was sequenced in a study of T cells in Graves' hyperthyroidism and ophthalmopathy. RNA transcripts provided the source from which TCR beta CDR3 regions were amplified. An initial round of RT-PCR targeting the TCR CDR3 relied on the HTBI primer set. In TCRdb, the multiplex PCR reads were re-called with MiXCR into one record per CDR3 protein. The repertoire holds approximately 400,000 distinct CDR3 sequences, around 16% seen once, with about 27% in the top ten. CDR1 is SGHTA, CDR2 FQGTGA, per germline. Trimming took 1 base from V and 3 from J, leaving 7 bases between them. CDR3 length: 13 residues. Regarding this clonotype: No antigen is known for it.

Blood was sampled at initial diagnosis of hyperthyroidism, prior to onset of any ophthalmopathy symptoms. Points from the study as a whole: Most clonotypes expanded in the thyroid (above 0.001) were also present in blood. Median prediction lead before ophthalmopathy onset was 6.5 months with the model.

The rearrangement links TRBV7-3 to TRBJ2-7; D is perhaps TRBD1 (6 bases). The source is a woman under 30 with Graves' hyperthyroidism that later progressed to Graves' ophthalmopathy. Sequencing used blood. The CDR3, as DNA: TGTGCCAGCAGCTTAAACAGGGTCTACGAGCAGTACTTC. Encoded protein: CASSLNRVYEQYF.